This T cell receptor (beta chain) was captured by sequencing in a study of T-cell reconstitution after alpha-beta-depleted transplantation in children. The CDR3 runs 12 residues. The germline V gene has CDR1 SGHTA and CDR2 FQGNSA. The germline V and J ends were trimmed by 9 bases and 5 bases, with 13 bases remaining between them. This clonotype was counted ten times or more. TCRbeta library construction was performed incorporating unique molecular identifiers. TCRdb re-called the PCR reads through MiXCR, storing one row per CDR3 protein. Of some 200,000 distinct CDR3 sequences in the sample, about 9.5% are singletons; the top ten hold around 6.2%.

The gene calls are TRBV7-2 and TRBJ2-5, with D maybe TRBD2 (5 bases). The sample here was PBMCs from the stem cell graft donor, taken from the stem cell graft. The TCR sequence derives from a human donor who donated a stem cell graft to a child with acute lymphoblastic leukemia. CDR3 protein: CASHSGWETQYF. The CDR3 DNA sequence: TGTGCCAGTCACTCGGGGTGGGAGACCCAGTACTTC. The variable domain in full, with the rest retrieved from reference TRBV7-2 and TRBJ2-5, is GAGVSQSPSNKVTEKGKDVELRCDPISGHTALYWYRQSLGQGLEFLIYFQGNSAPDKSGLPSDRFSAERTGGSVSTLTIQRTQQEDSAVYLCASHSGWETQYFGPGTRLLVL.